This is a list of T cell receptor beta chains from one sample in a study of blood T cell repertoires in COVID-19. Generated by immunoSEQ multiplex PCR, the TCRdb table keeps only in-frame clones and is missing some. Counted here are under 200,000 clones, around nine tenths occurring once; the ten biggest clones make up around 3.5%. The source material was peripheral blood. The origin of the receptors is a man aged 65 to 85 with acute or convalescent COVID-19. The CDR3 runs from the conserved cysteine through the conserved F or W. Fields, in order: CDR3 protein, CDR3 DNA, J gene, D gene, clone size, V gene. D genes are given only for firm matches. A clone size is listed for some rows: how often the clone was seen (once, few, many), or a class if it is expanded.

cdr3_aa: CASSYSSGGINEQFF; cdr3_nt: TGCGCCAGCAGCTACTCTAGCGGGGGGATCAATGAGCAGTTCTTC; j_call: TRBJ2-1; d_call: TRBD2; clone_size: -; v_call: TRBV5-1
cdr3_aa: CASSVSTATYNEQFF; cdr3_nt: TGTGCCAGCAGCGTAAGCACAGCAACTTACAATGAGCAGTTCTTC; j_call: TRBJ2-1; d_call: -; clone_size: -; v_call: TRBV9
cdr3_aa: CASSDTGRRNTIYF; cdr3_nt: TGTGCCAGCAGCGATACCGGGAGGAGGAACACCATATATTTT; j_call: TRBJ1-3; d_call: -; clone_size: -; v_call: TRBV7-9
cdr3_aa: CATSRAPGLAGNEQFF; cdr3_nt: TGTGCCACCAGCAGAGCCCCGGGACTAGCGGGCAATGAGCAGTTCTTC; j_call: TRBJ2-1; d_call: TRBD2; clone_size: -; v_call: TRBV15
cdr3_aa: CASGTGSSQETQYF; cdr3_nt: TGTGCTAGTGGTACAGGGAGTTCGCAAGAGACCCAGTACTTC; j_call: TRBJ2-5; d_call: -; clone_size: few; v_call: TRBV12-5
cdr3_aa: CAISSTGGTNTEAFF; cdr3_nt: TGTGCCATCAGCTCGACAGGGGGCACGAACACTGAAGCTTTCTTT; j_call: TRBJ1-1; d_call: TRBD1; clone_size: -; v_call: TRBV10-3
cdr3_aa: CASSQELRLGGNNQPQHF; cdr3_nt: TGTGCCAGCAGCCAAGAATTGAGGTTGGGAGGGAACAATCAGCCCCAGCATTTT; j_call: TRBJ1-5; d_call: -; clone_size: -; v_call: TRBV14
cdr3_aa: CASSYGQGMGYTF; cdr3_nt: TGTGCCAGCAGTTACGGACAGGGAATGGGCTACACCTTC; j_call: TRBJ1-2; d_call: TRBD1; clone_size: -; v_call: TRBV6-5
cdr3_aa: CASSLGTGWDNEQFF; cdr3_nt: TGTGCCAGCAGCCTCGGGACAGGGTGGGACAATGAGCAGTTCTTC; j_call: TRBJ2-1; d_call: TRBD1; clone_size: once; v_call: TRBV5-6
cdr3_aa: CASSQDPQYTEAFF; cdr3_nt: TGTGCCAGCAGCCAAGATCCGCAGTACACTGAAGCTTTCTTT; j_call: TRBJ1-1; d_call: -; clone_size: -; v_call: TRBV4-2
cdr3_aa: CASSPTTGNEKLFF; cdr3_nt: TGTGCCAGCTCACCAACTACGGGGAATGAAAAACTGTTTTTT; j_call: TRBJ1-4; d_call: -; clone_size: -; v_call: TRBV18
cdr3_aa: CASRAPGGNNQETQYF; cdr3_nt: TGTGCCAGTAGGGCCCCGGGGGGAAATAACCAAGAGACCCAGTACTTC; j_call: TRBJ2-5; d_call: TRBD2; clone_size: once; v_call: TRBV19
cdr3_aa: CASSLAGGNGYTF; cdr3_nt: TGCGCCAGCAGCTTGGCGGGGGGAAATGGCTACACCTTC; j_call: TRBJ1-2; d_call: -; clone_size: -; v_call: TRBV5-1
cdr3_aa: CASMEGTYNSPLHF; cdr3_nt: TGTGCCAGCATGGAGGGTACCTATAATTCACCCCTCCACTTT; j_call: TRBJ1-6; d_call: -; clone_size: -; v_call: TRBV28
cdr3_aa: CSASYGTGYSNQPQHF; cdr3_nt: TGCAGTGCTAGTTATGGGACAGGTTATAGCAATCAGCCCCAGCATTTT; j_call: TRBJ1-5; d_call: TRBD1; clone_size: -; v_call: TRBV20-1
cdr3_aa: CASTLSGDYGYTF; cdr3_nt: TGCGCCAGCACCTTATCAGGGGACTATGGCTACACCTTC; j_call: TRBJ1-2; d_call: -; clone_size: -; v_call: TRBV5-1
cdr3_aa: CASSSDERGRFPTNTGELFF; cdr3_nt: TGCGCCAGCAGCTCGGACGAGCGGGGCCGATTCCCGACGAACACCGGGGAGCTGTTTTTT; j_call: TRBJ2-2; d_call: TRBD2; clone_size: -; v_call: TRBV5-1
cdr3_aa: CASSFFGTGGSYNEQFF; cdr3_nt: TGTGCCAGCAGTTTCTTCGGAACAGGGGGATCCTACAATGAGCAGTTCTTC; j_call: TRBJ2-1; d_call: TRBD1; clone_size: few; v_call: TRBV28
cdr3_aa: CASSLGSFPYNEQFF; cdr3_nt: TGCGCCAGCAGCTTGGGTTCTTTCCCCTACAATGAGCAGTTCTTC; j_call: TRBJ2-1; d_call: -; clone_size: -; v_call: TRBV5-1
cdr3_aa: CASSFGQGGNQPQHF; cdr3_nt: TGTGCCAGCAGTTTCGGGCAGGGTGGCAATCAGCCCCAGCATTTT; j_call: TRBJ1-5; d_call: -; clone_size: few; v_call: TRBV27
cdr3_aa: CASRTGKDYEQYF; cdr3_nt: TGCGCCAGCCGGACGGGGAAGGACTACGAGCAGTACTTC; j_call: TRBJ2-7; d_call: -; clone_size: few; v_call: TRBV5-1
cdr3_aa: CASSFHRGHYEQYF; cdr3_nt: TGTGCCAGCAGTTTCCACAGGGGGCACTACGAGCAGTACTTC; j_call: TRBJ2-7; d_call: TRBD1; clone_size: once; v_call: TRBV27
cdr3_aa: CASSEHGGPGYGYTF; cdr3_nt: TGTGCCAGCAGCGAACATGGGGGCCCCGGGTATGGCTACACCTTC; j_call: TRBJ1-2; d_call: -; clone_size: -; v_call: TRBV9
cdr3_aa: CASSAPTETYGYTF; cdr3_nt: TGTGCCAGCAGTGCCCCGACAGAGACCTATGGCTACACCTTC; j_call: TRBJ1-2; d_call: -; clone_size: few; v_call: TRBV2
cdr3_aa: CATSDPGQGGGAQHF; cdr3_nt: TGTGCCACCAGTGATCCCGGACAGGGCGGGGGAGCCCAGCATTTT; j_call: TRBJ1-5; d_call: TRBD1; clone_size: -; v_call: TRBV24-1
cdr3_aa: CASLNRNSPLHF; cdr3_nt: TGTGCCAGCCTGAATAGAAATTCACCCCTCCACTTT; j_call: TRBJ1-6; d_call: -; clone_size: -; v_call: TRBV6-5
cdr3_aa: CASSTTGGGDGELFF; cdr3_nt: TGTGCCAGCAGCACGACAGGGGGCGGGGACGGGGAGCTGTTTTTT; j_call: TRBJ2-2; d_call: TRBD1; clone_size: -; v_call: TRBV5-4
cdr3_aa: CASSRSVSSYNEQFF; cdr3_nt: TGTGCCAGCAGTCGAAGCGTGAGCTCCTACAATGAGCAGTTCTTC; j_call: TRBJ2-1; d_call: -; clone_size: few; v_call: TRBV27
cdr3_aa: CASSLAVSSYNEQFF; cdr3_nt: TGCGCCAGCAGTTTAGCGGTAAGCTCCTACAATGAGCAGTTCTTC; j_call: TRBJ2-1; d_call: -; clone_size: -; v_call: TRBV5-1
cdr3_aa: CSVRLDLNEKLFF; cdr3_nt: TGCAGCGTCAGACTGGACTTGAATGAAAAACTGTTTTTT; j_call: TRBJ1-4; d_call: -; clone_size: -; v_call: TRBV29-1
cdr3_aa: CASRDPGTGGFGYTF; cdr3_nt: TGTGCCAGCAGAGATCCCGGGACAGGGGGCTTTGGCTACACCTTC; j_call: TRBJ1-2; d_call: TRBD1; clone_size: -; v_call: TRBV7-2
cdr3_aa: CASSKTSGIYEQYF; cdr3_nt: TGTGCCAGCAGCAAGACTAGCGGGATCTACGAGCAGTACTTC; j_call: TRBJ2-7; d_call: TRBD2; clone_size: -; v_call: TRBV7-8
cdr3_aa: CASSLPWTSYTGELFF; cdr3_nt: TGTGCCAGCAGCTTGCCCTGGACTTCCTACACCGGGGAGCTGTTTTTT; j_call: TRBJ2-2; d_call: -; clone_size: -; v_call: TRBV5-7
cdr3_aa: CASSRGTAYEQYF; cdr3_nt: TGCGCCAGCAGCCGCGGGACAGCCTACGAGCAGTACTTC; j_call: TRBJ2-7; d_call: -; clone_size: -; v_call: TRBV4-3
cdr3_aa: CASRDSNTEAFF; cdr3_nt: TGTGCCAGTAGGGACTCGAACACTGAAGCTTTCTTT; j_call: TRBJ1-1; d_call: -; clone_size: once; v_call: TRBV7-3
cdr3_aa: CASSFGGTTGELFF; cdr3_nt: TGTGCCAGCAGTTTCGGGGGGACCACCGGGGAGCTGTTTTTT; j_call: TRBJ2-2; d_call: TRBD2; clone_size: few; v_call: TRBV27
cdr3_aa: CASSQFHRVLTEAFF; cdr3_nt: TGCGCCAGCAGTCAGTTTCACAGGGTTTTGACTGAAGCTTTCTTT; j_call: TRBJ1-1; d_call: -; clone_size: -; v_call: TRBV23-1
cdr3_aa: CASSLTADHYNEQFF; cdr3_nt: TGTGCCAGCAGCTTAACAGCGGACCACTACAATGAGCAGTTCTTC; j_call: TRBJ2-1; d_call: -; clone_size: -; v_call: TRBV7-3
cdr3_aa: CASREGANEKLFF; cdr3_nt: TGTGCCTCCCGGGAGGGTGCTAATGAAAAACTGTTTTTT; j_call: TRBJ1-4; d_call: -; clone_size: few; v_call: TRBV19
cdr3_aa: CASSLGPGWGRETQYF; cdr3_nt: TGTGCCAGCAGTTTAGGACCGGGGTGGGGGCGGGAGACCCAGTACTTC; j_call: TRBJ2-5; d_call: -; clone_size: -; v_call: TRBV27
cdr3_aa: CATSSFRGTQHF; cdr3_nt: TGTGCCACCAGCAGCTTTCGGGGGACCCAGCATTTT; j_call: TRBJ1-5; d_call: -; clone_size: -; v_call: TRBV15
cdr3_aa: CASSEAGARYQPQHF; cdr3_nt: TGTGCCAGCAGTGAGGCTGGGGCCAGATATCAGCCCCAGCATTTT; j_call: TRBJ1-5; d_call: -; clone_size: -; v_call: TRBV2